This T cell receptor (beta chain) was recovered during a study of T cell responses to AZD1222 COVID-19 vaccine. General study findings and limits: Repertoires were obtained only post-peak T cell response. At 160-218 and 743-854, vaccine-associated CD4 TCRs were dominant, and they spanned spike. Baseline seropositivity occurred in only six AZD1222 recipients.

About this clone itself: The antigen is not known.

V dropped 6 bases and J dropped 0 bases, with 18 bases sitting between them. Per germline, CDR1 KGHSH and CDR2 LQKENI. This CDR3 is built from 18 residues. The table came from immunoSEQ multiplex PCR; TCRdb's copy has only in-frame clones and leaves some out. The sample comprises roughly 100,000 clones, about nine tenths of which are singletons, and 4% to 5.5% rests with the top ten. Sequenced here: peripheral blood, sampled on day 0 of AZD1222 vaccination. The chain carries TRBV18 and TRBJ1-6; D gene unclear. The sequence was collected from an adult in good health. The chain's CDR3 is CASSKAGVQSSYNSPLHF. In DNA, the CDR3 is TGTGCCAGCTCGAAGGCCGGGGTACAGAGCTCCTATAATTCACCCCTCCACTTT. Variable domain in full (rest from reference TRBV18 and TRBJ1-6): NAGVMQNPRHLVRRRGQEARLRCSPMKGHSHVYWYRQLPEEGLKFMVYLQKENIIDESGMPKERFSAEFPKEGPSILRIQQVVRGDSAAYFCASSKAGVQSSYNSPLHFGNGTRLTVT.